The TCR beta chain under discussion was sequenced for a study of neurological immune-mediated disorders. Study-level results: It was HTLV-1-associated myelopathy that showed the most TCR clonal expansion, while multiple sclerosis showed the least, falling below healthy controls. Expanded clones shared no identical CDR3 amino acid sequences across subjects, which suggested private TCR-beta repertoires in all groups.

As for this clonotype: Its cognate antigen is unknown.

Described time point: longitudinal time-point 2. PBMCs stored at -80 C, numbering 2 million, were the origin of the unsorted libraries. TCRdb ran MiXCR on the 5' RACE reads and lists one entry per CDR3 protein. The sample holds some 100,000 distinct CDR3 sequences, about 13% seen once. Trimming removed 1 base at V and 4 bases at J, with 8 bases between. Germline assignment: CDR1 DFQATT and CDR2 SNEGSKA (reference sequence). The CDR3 is made up of 12 amino acids. This chain links TRBV20-1 with TRBJ2-7; the D gene could be TRBD1 or TRBD2 (5 bases each). The receptor was isolated from a female donor with HTLV-1-associated myelopathy (HAM/TSP). Source material: PBMCs. CDR3 residues: CSARGWGYEQYF. In DNA, the CDR3 is TGCAGTGCTAGAGGATGGGGGTACGAGCAGTACTTC.